The clone carrying this T cell receptor (beta chain) was seen a handful of times. Its specificity is not known. The data were obtained in a study of response to subunit inactivated influenza vaccine. Study-wide results and limits: The authors suggested that every seasonal influenza vaccination recruits few new T cells.

Each CDR3 protein gets one entry after TCRdb re-called the RT-PCR reads with MiXCR. The profile covers a few hundred thousand distinct CDR3 sequences, with roughly 22% appearing a single time and 10% taken by the ten largest. V lost 2 bases to trimming and J lost 12 bases, with 14 bases between them. Per germline, CDR1 MNHEY and CDR2 SVGAGI. There are 13 residues in the CDR3. Material: PBMCs from blood, obtained approximately 20 months after vaccination. V gene TRBV6-5 combines with J gene TRBJ2-1; D gene unclear. The clonotype was recovered from a man between 50 and 69 years old who received an inactivated influenza vaccine. The CDR3 DNA is TGTGCCAGCAGTTACGGGCAGGCCACGGGGCAGTTCTTC. Its protein is CASSYGQATGQFF.